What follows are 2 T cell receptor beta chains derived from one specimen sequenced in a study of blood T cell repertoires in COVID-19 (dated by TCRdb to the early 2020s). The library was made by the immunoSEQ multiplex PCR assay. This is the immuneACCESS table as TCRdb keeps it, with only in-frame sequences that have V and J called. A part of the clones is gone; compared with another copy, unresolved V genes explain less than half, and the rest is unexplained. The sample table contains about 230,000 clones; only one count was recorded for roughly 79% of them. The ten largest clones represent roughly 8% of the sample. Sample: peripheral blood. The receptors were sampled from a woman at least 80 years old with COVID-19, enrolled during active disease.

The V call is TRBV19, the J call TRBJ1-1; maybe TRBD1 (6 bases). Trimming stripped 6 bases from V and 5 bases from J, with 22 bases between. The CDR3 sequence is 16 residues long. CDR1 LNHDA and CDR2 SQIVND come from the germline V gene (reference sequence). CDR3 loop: CASRGGLVGRGTEAFF. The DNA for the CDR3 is TGTGCCAGTAGGGGGGGGCTGGTGGGGCGTGGGACTGAAGCTTTCTTT.

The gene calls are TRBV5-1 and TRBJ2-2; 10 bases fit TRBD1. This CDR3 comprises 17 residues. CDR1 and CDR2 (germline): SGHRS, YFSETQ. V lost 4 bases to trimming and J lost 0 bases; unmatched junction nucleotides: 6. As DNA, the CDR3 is TGCGCCAGCAGCCAGGGACAGGGGACCTCGAACACCGGGGAGCTGTTTTTT. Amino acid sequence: CASSQGQGTSNTGELFF.